This TCR beta chain originates from a study of blood T cell repertoires in COVID-19. Study overall: From T cells, B-cell-depleted T cells, or PBMCs came the material, which was cDNA or gDNA.

Only in-frame clones appear in the TCRdb table, and some are missing; sequencing was by immunoSEQ multiplex PCR. The data hold around 120,000 clones, with approximately 81% observed a single time. Specimen: peripheral blood. The receptor was isolated from a woman of 80 years or more with acute or convalescent COVID-19.

CDR3 loop: CASTITGMIYGYTF. The DNA of the CDR3 is TGTGCCAGTACCATCACAGGGATGATCTATGGCTACACCTTC. The chain couples TRBV19 to TRBJ1-2; possible D gene TRBD1, 6 bases. Trimming left V 7 bases short and J 4 bases short, with 16 bases between. The CDR3 covers 14 residues. CDR1 and CDR2 (germline): LNHDA, SQIVND (reference sequence).